One and the same sample provided the 29 T cell receptor beta chains below, sequenced in a study of cytomegalovirus exposure and HLA in healthy donors. The PCR used 60 Vbeta and 13 Jbeta primers. TCRdb's table, derived via immunoSEQ multiplex PCR, lists solely in-frame clones and lacks some. This table has about 190,000 clones, 80% appearing once. The sample was PBMCs. The receptors shown here come from a boy between 10 and 17 years old in good health and CMV-seronegative.

This clone was observed many times. The rearrangement joins TRBV6-5 to TRBJ2-1, with a possible D match to TRBD2 (6 bases). V was shortened by 5 bases and J by 4 bases, with 9 bases between the two germline ends. CDR3 length: 13 amino acids. Germline assignment: CDR1 MNHEY and CDR2 SVGAGI. In DNA, the CDR3 is TGTGCCAGCAGTCGACTAGAGTACAATGAGCAGTTCTTC. It translates to CASSRLEYNEQFF.

The V call is TRBV9, the J call TRBJ2-3; weak D call: TRBD1 (7 bases). The V end lost 0 bases, the J end lost 9 bases, and 17 bases lay between the germline ends. In germline, CDR1 is SGDLS, CDR2 YYNGEE. The CDR3 length is 15 residues. The CDR3 loop is CASSVDEGAGRTQYF. The CDR3 DNA follows: TGTGCCAGCAGCGTAGACGAGGGGGCGGGGAGGACGCAGTATTTT. The variable domain in full, completed from reference TRBV9 and TRBJ2-3, reads DSGVTQTPKHLITATGQRVTLRCSPRSGDLSVYWYQQSLDQGLQFLIQYYNGEERAKGNILERFSAQQFPDLHSELNLSSLELGDSALYFCASSVDEGAGRTQYFGPGTRLTVL.

J is TRBJ2-5 and V is TRBV27; perhaps TRBD1 as D (6 bases). Trimming removed 7 bases at V and 5 bases at J, with 17 bases between. This CDR3 is built from 14 residues. From germline, CDR1 is MNHEY and CDR2 SMNVEV (reference sequence). CDR3 sequence: CASNSGRRGETQYF. For the CDR3, the DNA is TGTGCCAGCAACTCGGGACGTAGGGGGGAGACCCAGTACTTC.

The V and J genes are TRBV9 and TRBJ2-1, with D possibly TRBD1 on 5 matching bases. Trimming pared 2 bases from V and 7 bases from J, leaving 13 bases between. This CDR3 is 14 amino acids long. In germline, CDR1 is SGDLS, CDR2 YYNGEE. For the CDR3, the DNA is TGTGCCAGCAGCGTTGGGATGGGGCTGAATGAGCAGTTCTTC. Translated, it gives CASSVGMGLNEQFF.

The J gene is TRBJ2-2, the V gene TRBV2; weak D call: TRBD1 (6 bases). Trimming left V 6 bases short and J 6 bases short, with 11 bases between. CDR1 is SNHLY, CDR2 FYNNEI, per germline. The CDR3 runs 13 residues. The CDR3 region is CASSQQGPGELFF. DNA for the CDR3: TGTGCCAGCAGCCAACAGGGCCCCGGGGAGCTGTTTTTT.

This chain links TRBV30 with TRBJ1-3; maybe TRBD1 (5 bases). The length of the CDR3 is 18 residues. The V end was cut by 0 bases, the J end by 0 bases, with 18 bases between. Germline V gene data show CDR1 as GTSNPN and CDR2 as SVGIG (reference sequence). The CDR3: CAWSVRYGTGVSGNTIYF. The CDR3 nucleotides read TGTGCCTGGAGTGTACGATACGGGACGGGAGTCTCTGGAAACACCATATATTTT.

The rearrangement links TRBV7-2 to TRBJ2-7; TRBD1 aligns across 10 bases. The trim removed 5 bases at V and 4 bases at J, leaving 8 bases unmatched. The CDR3 sequence is 15 residues long. The germline V gene has CDR1 SGHTA and CDR2 FQGNSA. CDR3 DNA: TGTGCCAGCAGCATTGCCGGGACAGGGGAATACGAGCAGTACTTC. It encodes CASSIAGTGEYEQYF.

This chain links TRBV27 with TRBJ1-2, with 7 bases fitting TRBD1. V was pared by 6 bases and J by 4 bases, with 8 bases of the junction left unmatched. CDR3 length equals 14 residues. Germline assignment: CDR1 MNHEY and CDR2 SMNVEV (reference sequence). The CDR3 loop reads CASSSDRVSYGYTF. The CDR3 DNA is TGTGCCAGCAGCTCCGACAGGGTTAGCTATGGCTACACCTTC.

This clone was recorded once. The chain's CDR3 is CASSRDSGFEQYF. In nucleotides, the CDR3 is TGTGCCAGCAGTCGGGACAGCGGGTTCGAGCAGTACTTC. This chain links TRBV6-4 with TRBJ2-7; possibly TRBD1 for D (7 bases). Germline V gene sequence: CDR1 MRHNA, CDR2 SNTAGT. This CDR3 has 13 residues. With 5 bases removed from V and 6 bases from J, the gap between germline ends came to 14 bases.

The chain links TRBV5-1 to TRBJ2-2; TRBD1 matches at 9 bases. This CDR3 region has 16 residues. Germline CDR1 and CDR2: SGHRS and YFSETQ. With 6 bases clipped from V and 2 bases from J, the junction kept 8 bases outside the gene matches. The chain's CDR3 is CASKRSGQGNTGELFF. The CDR3 DNA is TGCGCCAGCAAAAGGTCGGGACAGGGTAACACCGGGGAGCTGTTTTTT.

This clone was recorded once. A read error may produce the germline difference seen at one junction end. This chain connects TRBV7-9 to TRBJ1-2; D is possibly TRBD1 (5 bases). Germline V lookup: CDR1 SEHNR, CDR2 FQNEAQ (reference sequence). The CDR3 totals 14 residues. The CDR3 sequence is CSSSESGGNYGYTF. CDR3 DNA: TGTTCCAGCAGCGAAAGCGGGGGGAACTATGGCTACACCTTC.

The chain combines TRBV4-1 with TRBJ2-7, with 8 bases lining up with TRBD2. Trimming took 5 bases from V and 0 from J; bases not matched to a gene: 9. Germline values: CDR1 MGHRA, CDR2 YSYEKL. This CDR3 is 16 amino acids long. DNA of the CDR3: TGCGCCAGCAGCTCTCACCCAGCGGGGGTCTCCTACGAGCAGTACTTC. As protein: CASSSHPAGVSYEQYF.

This rearrangement joins TRBV15 to TRBJ1-5, with TRBD1 identical over 7 bases. This CDR3 has 17 amino acids. CDR1 is LNHNV and CDR2 is YYDKDF in the germline V gene (reference sequence). The J segment lost 5 bases and the V segment lost 0 bases, leaving 10 bases of the junction unmatched. The CDR3 DNA reads TGTGCCACCAGCAGAGATAGGTTGACAGGGCCACATCAGCCCCAGCATTTT. Encoded protein: CATSRDRLTGPHQPQHF. Filled out from reference TRBV15 and TRBJ1-5, the complete variable domain reads DAMVIQNPRYQVTQFGKPVTLSCSQTLNHNVMYWYQQKSSQAPKLLFHYYDKDFNNEADTPDNFQSRRPNTSFCFLDIRSPGLGDTAMYLCATSRDRLTGPHQPQHFGDGTRLSIL.

This clone was found a few times. V and J are TRBV27 and TRBJ1-1, with 7 bases fitting TRBD1. The CDR3 extends over 16 amino acids. Germline-derived CDR1 and CDR2 are MNHEY and SMNVEV (reference sequence). Losses at the gene ends were 3 bases for V and 0 bases for J; bases not matched to a gene: 7. CDR3 coding DNA: TGTGCCAGCAGTTTGACAGGGCCGAAAATGAACACTGAAGCTTTCTTT. It specifies CASSLTGPKMNTEAFF.

About this clone itself: At one of its ends the junction is not consistent with the germline gene, which may arise from a read error. The rearrangement uses TRBV7-9 and TRBJ1-2; D unclear. CDR1 and CDR2 (germline): SEHNR, FQNEAQ (reference sequence). CDR3 length equals 12 residues. Here the CDR3 reads CSSSLGLGGYTF. CDR3 nucleotide sequence: TGTTCCAGCAGCTTAGGGCTAGGTGGCTACACCTTC.

The CDR3 loop is CASSFSFAGEANYEQYF. DNA of the CDR3: TGTGCCAGCAGTTTTTCATTTGCAGGGGAAGCGAACTACGAGCAGTACTTC. V is TRBV28 and J is TRBJ2-7; tentatively, D is TRBD1 (6 bases). Trimming pared 3 bases from V and 3 bases from J, leaving 21 bases between. CDR3 size: 17 residues. Looked up from germline, CDR1 is MDHEN and CDR2 is SYDVKM.

The chain is built from TRBV7-6 and TRBJ2-5; TRBD2 matches 13 bases. Per the germline V gene, CDR1 is SGHVS and CDR2 is FNYEAQ. J gave up 4 bases and V 5 bases, and 7 bases lay outside the gene matches. The CDR3 is made up of 16 amino acids. DNA of the CDR3: TGTGCCAGCAGCCTACTAGCGGGGGGGCGCGTAGAGACCCAGTACTTC. It codes for CASSLLAGGRVETQYF.

CDR3 loop: CASGGQRLYSNQPQHF. In DNA form, the CDR3 reads TGTGCCAGCGGGGGACAGCGCCTTTATAGCAATCAGCCCCAGCATTTT. This chain uses TRBV2 with TRBJ1-5, with TRBD1 identical over 7 bases. The trim removed 8 bases at V and 0 bases at J, leaving 10 bases unmatched. The CDR3 runs to 16 residues. Germline V gives CDR1 SNHLY, CDR2 FYNNEI.

The V gene is TRBV7-3, the J gene TRBJ2-3; D possibly corresponds to TRBD2 (6 bases). V was trimmed by 2 bases and J by 9 bases, leaving 18 bases between them. This CDR3 is 15 amino acids long. CDR1 and CDR2 (germline): SGHTA, FQGTGA. Written as DNA, the CDR3 is TGTGCCAGCAGCTTAGAACCGGGACTCCCTGAGACGCAGTATTTT. Its protein product is CASSLEPGLPETQYF.

J is TRBJ2-2 and V is TRBV10-1; TRBD1 matches at 8 bases. The CDR3 loop spans 16 amino acids. J was trimmed by 6 bases and V by 1 base; bases with no gene match: 7. The germline gives CDR1 WNHNN, CDR2 SYGVQD (reference sequence). CDR3 nucleotide sequence: TGCGCCAGCAGTGAGTTCCGGACAGGGTTGTCCGGGGAGCTGTTTTTT. It is translated as CASSEFRTGLSGELFF.

This chain joins TRBV11-2 and TRBJ1-2; tentatively, D is TRBD1 (5 bases). The V end lost 6 bases, the J end lost 2 bases, and 19 bases lay between the germline ends. Germline CDR1 reads SGHAT; CDR2 reads FQNNGV. The CDR3 length is 16 residues. CDR3 coding DNA: TGTGCCAGCAGAGAATTGGGTCCGGGACTAAACTATGGCTACACCTTC. This sequence encodes CASRELGPGLNYGYTF.

The chain recombines TRBV18 with TRBJ2-2, with 9 bases that match TRBD1. CDR1 and CDR2 from the germline V gene are KGHSH and LQKENI. The CDR3 has 17 residues. J gave up 0 bases and V 2 bases, and 4 bases lay outside the gene matches. CDR3 loop: CASSPWTGVANTGELFF. In DNA form, the CDR3 reads TGTGCCAGCTCACCATGGACAGGGGTCGCGAACACCGGGGAGCTGTTTTTT. Filled out from reference TRBV18 and TRBJ2-2, the complete variable domain reads NAGVMQNPRHLVRRRGQEARLRCSPMKGHSHVYWYRQLPEEGLKFMVYLQKENIIDESGMPKERFSAEFPKEGPSILRIQQVVRGDSAAYFCASSPWTGVANTGELFFGEGSRLTVL.

The CDR3 spells CASSFSTGMSEKLFF. CDR3 nucleotides: TGTGCCAGCAGCTTTAGTACAGGGATGAGTGAAAAACTGTTTTTT. The chain has TRBV5-6 and TRBJ1-4; TRBD1 is a possible D gene (6 bases). Germline V gives CDR1 SGHDT, CDR2 YYEEEE. V shed 2 bases and J shed 7 bases, with 15 bases lying between them. CDR3 length: 15 residues.

This chain uses TRBV6-5 with TRBJ2-7; D ambiguous. Between the trimmed V and J ends, which lost 2 bases and 3 bases, there was a span of 5 bases. The CDR3 consists of 12 residues. CDR1 is MNHEY and CDR2 is SVGAGI in the germline V gene. CDR3 DNA sequence: TGTGCCAGCAGTTACAACAGCTACGAGCAGTACTTC. Translating gives CASSYNSYEQYF.

This sequence joins TRBV11-2 and TRBJ1-2, with TRBD1 identical over 7 bases. With V trimmed by 5 bases and J by 8 bases, 8 bases remained unmatched. CDR1 is SGHAT, CDR2 FQNNGV, per germline. The CDR3 sequence is 13 residues long. The CDR3 nucleotides are TGTGCCAGCAGCAAATGGACAGGTCTGGGCTACACCTTC. Translated: CASSKWTGLGYTF.

This clone occurred once. The genes are TRBV5-4 and TRBJ2-3; D remains unclear. The CDR3 covers 15 residues. The ends were cut back, 6 bases at V and 3 bases at J, with 17 bases in the middle. The V gene's germline CDR1 is SGHNT and CDR2 YYREEE (reference sequence). The CDR3 loop reads CASTLGATTTDTQYF. Here the CDR3 DNA reads TGTGCCAGCACCCTTGGTGCAACGACAACAGATACGCAGTATTTT.

The J gene is TRBJ1-1, the V gene TRBV9; TRBD1 is a possible D gene (6 bases). The CDR3 is 18 residues long. V lost 5 bases and J 7 bases, leaving 30 bases between the germline ends. Germline V gene data show CDR1 as SGDLS and CDR2 as YYNGEE. The CDR3 loop is CASSGLFHQGHVSLEAFF. CDR3 DNA sequence: TGTGCCAGCAGTGGGCTCTTTCATCAGGGACACGTGTCGCTTGAAGCTTTCTTT.

The chain couples TRBV6-1 to TRBJ1-2, with TRBD1 matching 8 bases. This CDR3 has 13 residues. V was pared by 5 bases and J by 8 bases, with 7 bases of the junction left unmatched. Germline CDR1 is MNHNS and CDR2 is SASEGT. The CDR3 is CASSPSRGRGYTF. The CDR3 DNA sequence: TGTGCCAGCAGTCCTTCCAGGGGGCGCGGCTACACCTTC.

This sequence joins TRBV9 and TRBJ2-3; 8 nucleotides align to TRBD2. J lost 1 base, V lost 4 bases, and 5 bases had no gene match. CDR1 is SGDLS, CDR2 YYNGEE, per germline. This CDR3 is 15 amino acids long. Written as DNA, the CDR3 is TGTGCCAGCAGCCCTGTAGCGGGACGCACAGATACGCAGTATTTT. This sequence encodes CASSPVAGRTDTQYF.